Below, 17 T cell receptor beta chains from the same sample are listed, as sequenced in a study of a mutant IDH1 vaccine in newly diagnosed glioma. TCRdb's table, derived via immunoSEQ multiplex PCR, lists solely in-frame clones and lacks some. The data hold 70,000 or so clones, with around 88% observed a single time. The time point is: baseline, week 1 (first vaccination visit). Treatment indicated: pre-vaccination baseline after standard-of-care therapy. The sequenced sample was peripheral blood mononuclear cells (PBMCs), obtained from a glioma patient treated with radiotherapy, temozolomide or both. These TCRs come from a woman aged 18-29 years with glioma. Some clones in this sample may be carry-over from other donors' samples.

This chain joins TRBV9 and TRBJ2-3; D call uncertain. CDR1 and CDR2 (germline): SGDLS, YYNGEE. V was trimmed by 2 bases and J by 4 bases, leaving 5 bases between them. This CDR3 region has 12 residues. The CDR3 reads CASSVRADTQYF. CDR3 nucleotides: TGTGCCAGCAGCGTGCGCGCAGATACGCAGTATTTT.

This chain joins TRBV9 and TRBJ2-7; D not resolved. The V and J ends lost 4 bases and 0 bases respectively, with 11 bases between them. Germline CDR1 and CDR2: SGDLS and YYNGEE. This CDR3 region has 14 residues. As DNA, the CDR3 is TGTGCCAGCAGCCCGGGCAGCATCTCCTACGAGCAGTACTTC. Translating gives CASSPGSISYEQYF.

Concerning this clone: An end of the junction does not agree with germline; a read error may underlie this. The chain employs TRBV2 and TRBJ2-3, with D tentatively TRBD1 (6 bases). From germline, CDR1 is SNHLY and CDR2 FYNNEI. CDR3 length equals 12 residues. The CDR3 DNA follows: TGTGCCAGCGGTGAGGGGGCAGATACGCAGTATTTT. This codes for CASGEGADTQYF.

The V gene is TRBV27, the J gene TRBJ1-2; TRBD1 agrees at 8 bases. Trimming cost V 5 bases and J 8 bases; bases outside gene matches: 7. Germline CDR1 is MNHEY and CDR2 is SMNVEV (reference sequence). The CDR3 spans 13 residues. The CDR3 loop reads CASSLTGDGGYTF. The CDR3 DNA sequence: TGTGCCAGCAGTCTGACAGGGGATGGAGGCTACACCTTC.

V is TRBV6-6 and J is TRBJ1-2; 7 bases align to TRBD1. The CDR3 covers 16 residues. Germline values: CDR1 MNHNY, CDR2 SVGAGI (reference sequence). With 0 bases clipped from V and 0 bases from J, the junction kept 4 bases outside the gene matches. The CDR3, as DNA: TGTGCCAGCAGTTACTCTTCAGGGGGAACTAACTATGGCTACACCTTC. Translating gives CASSYSSGGTNYGYTF.

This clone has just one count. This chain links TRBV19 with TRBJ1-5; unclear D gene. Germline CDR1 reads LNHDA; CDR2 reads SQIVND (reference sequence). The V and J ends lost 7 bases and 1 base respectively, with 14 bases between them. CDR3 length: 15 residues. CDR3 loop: CASTSVGMSNQPQHF. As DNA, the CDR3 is TGTGCCAGTACCTCGGTAGGCATGAGCAATCAGCCCCAGCATTTT.

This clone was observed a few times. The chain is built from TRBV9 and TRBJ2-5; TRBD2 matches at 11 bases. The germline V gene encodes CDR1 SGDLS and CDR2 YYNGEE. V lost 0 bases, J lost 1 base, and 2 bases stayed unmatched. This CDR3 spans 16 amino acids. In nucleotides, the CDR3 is TGTGCCAGCAGCGTAGATCTAGCGGGGGGCCAAGAGACCCAGTACTTC. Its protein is CASSVDLAGGQETQYF.

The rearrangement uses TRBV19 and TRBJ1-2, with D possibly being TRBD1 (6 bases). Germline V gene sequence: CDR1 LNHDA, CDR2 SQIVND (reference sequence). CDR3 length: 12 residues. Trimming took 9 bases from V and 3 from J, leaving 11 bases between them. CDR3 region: CASTQGYYGYTF. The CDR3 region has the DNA TGTGCCAGCACACAGGGATACTATGGCTACACCTTC.

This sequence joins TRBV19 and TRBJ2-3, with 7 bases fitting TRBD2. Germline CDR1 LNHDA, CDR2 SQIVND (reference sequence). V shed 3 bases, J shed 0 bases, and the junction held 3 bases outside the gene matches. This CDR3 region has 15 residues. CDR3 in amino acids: CASSMLAASTDTQYF. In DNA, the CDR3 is TGTGCCAGTAGTATGCTAGCGGCTAGCACAGATACGCAGTATTTT.

CDR3 residues: CASSPSGGGETQYF. CDR3 nucleotides: TGCGCCAGCAGCCCTAGCGGGGGCGGGGAGACCCAGTACTTC. The rearrangement uses TRBV4-1 and TRBJ2-5; 10 bases agree with TRBD2. The V and J ends lost 4 bases and 5 bases, in that order; junction bases with no gene match: 4. The CDR3 contains 14 residues. CDR1 and CDR2 from the germline V gene are MGHRA and YSYEKL.

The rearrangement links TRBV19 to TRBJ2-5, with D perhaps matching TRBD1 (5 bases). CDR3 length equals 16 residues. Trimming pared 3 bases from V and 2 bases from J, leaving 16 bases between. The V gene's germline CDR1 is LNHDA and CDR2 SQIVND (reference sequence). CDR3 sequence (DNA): TGTGCCAGTAGTATGGAAATGGGAAGGGGACAAGAGACCCAGTACTTC. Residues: CASSMEMGRGQETQYF.

CDR3 sequence: CAWSVGVHNEQFF. Written as DNA, the CDR3 is TGTGCCTGGAGTGTCGGGGTCCACAATGAGCAGTTCTTC. The gene calls are TRBV30 and TRBJ2-1; the D gene is possibly TRBD2 (5 bases). Between the trimmed V and J ends, which lost 0 bases and 5 bases, there was a span of 8 bases. The CDR3 sequence is 13 residues long. Germline V gives CDR1 GTSNPN, CDR2 SVGIG (reference sequence).

In nucleotides, the CDR3 is TGTGCCAGCAGTACCCGGGACGGCTGGAGCTCCTACAATGAGCAGTTCTTC. Its translation: CASSTRDGWSSYNEQFF. The J gene is TRBJ2-1, the V gene TRBV21-1. TRBV21-1 is a documented pseudogene. The CDR3 contains 17 residues.

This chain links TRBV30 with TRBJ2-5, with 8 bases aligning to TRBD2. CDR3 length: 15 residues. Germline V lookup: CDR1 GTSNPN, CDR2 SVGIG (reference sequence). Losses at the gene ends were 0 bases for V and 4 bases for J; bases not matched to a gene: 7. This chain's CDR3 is CAWSVTSGSRETQYF. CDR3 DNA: TGTGCCTGGAGTGTAACCAGCGGGAGTAGAGAGACCCAGTACTTC. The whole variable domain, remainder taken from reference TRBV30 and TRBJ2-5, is SQTIHQWPATLVQPVGSPLSLECTVEGTSNPNLYWYRQAAGRGLQLLFYSVGIGQISSEVPQNLSASRPQDRQFILSSKKLLLSDSGFYLCAWSVTSGSRETQYFGPGTRLLVL.

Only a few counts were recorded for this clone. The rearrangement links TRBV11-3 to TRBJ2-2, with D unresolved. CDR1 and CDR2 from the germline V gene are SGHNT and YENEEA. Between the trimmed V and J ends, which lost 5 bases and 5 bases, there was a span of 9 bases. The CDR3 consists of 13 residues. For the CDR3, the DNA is TGTGCCAGCAGCCGTGCCAGGACCGGGGAGCTGTTTTTT. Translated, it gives CASSRARTGELFF.

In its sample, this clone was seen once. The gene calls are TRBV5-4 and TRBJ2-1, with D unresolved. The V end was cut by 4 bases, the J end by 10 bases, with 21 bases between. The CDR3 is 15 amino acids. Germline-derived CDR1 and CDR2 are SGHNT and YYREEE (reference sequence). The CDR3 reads CASSKGPSFPGEQFF. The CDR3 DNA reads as TGTGCCAGCAGCAAGGGTCCATCCTTCCCTGGGGAGCAGTTCTTC.

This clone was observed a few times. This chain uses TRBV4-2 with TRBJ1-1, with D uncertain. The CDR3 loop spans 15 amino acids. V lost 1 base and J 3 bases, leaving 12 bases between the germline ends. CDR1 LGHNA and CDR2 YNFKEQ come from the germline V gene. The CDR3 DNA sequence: TGTGCCAGCAGCCAAGGGCCGGGGTCCTACACTGAAGCTTTCTTT. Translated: CASSQGPGSYTEAFF.